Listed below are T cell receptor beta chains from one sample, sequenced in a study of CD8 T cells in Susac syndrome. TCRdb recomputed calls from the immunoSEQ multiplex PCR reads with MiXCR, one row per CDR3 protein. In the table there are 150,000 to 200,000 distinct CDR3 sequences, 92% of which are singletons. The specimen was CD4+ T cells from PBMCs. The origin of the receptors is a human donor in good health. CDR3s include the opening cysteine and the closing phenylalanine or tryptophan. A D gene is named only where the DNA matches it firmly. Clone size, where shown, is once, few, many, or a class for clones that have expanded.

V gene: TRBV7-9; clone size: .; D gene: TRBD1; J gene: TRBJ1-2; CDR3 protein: CASSFGTGGDRLAGYTF; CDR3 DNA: TGTGCCAGCAGCTTCGGGACAGGGGGCGATAGGCTGGCCGGCTACACCTTC
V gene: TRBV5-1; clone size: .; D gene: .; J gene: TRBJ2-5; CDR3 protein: CASSFLDSPNQETQYF; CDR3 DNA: TGCGCCAGCAGCTTCTTGGACAGCCCAAACCAAGAGACCCAGTACTTC
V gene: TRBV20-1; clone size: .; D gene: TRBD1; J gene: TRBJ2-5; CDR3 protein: CSADGQGDYQETQYF; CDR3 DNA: TGCAGTGCTGACGGACAGGGGGATTATCAAGAGACCCAGTACTTC
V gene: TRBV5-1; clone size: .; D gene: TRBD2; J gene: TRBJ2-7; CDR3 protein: CASSSGLAGSSEQYF; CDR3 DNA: TGCGCCAGCAGTTCGGGACTAGCGGGATCGAGTGAGCAGTACTTC
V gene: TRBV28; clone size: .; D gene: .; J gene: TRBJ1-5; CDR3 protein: CASSLTRQPQHF; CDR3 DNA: TGTGCCAGCAGTCTGACCAGGCAGCCCCAGCATTTT
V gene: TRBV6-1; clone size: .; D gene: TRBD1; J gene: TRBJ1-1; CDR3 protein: CASSATGGSTEAFF; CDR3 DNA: TGTGCCAGCAGTGCGACAGGGGGAAGCACTGAAGCTTTCTTT
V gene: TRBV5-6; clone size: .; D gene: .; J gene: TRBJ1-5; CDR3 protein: CASSLWRAYNQPQHF; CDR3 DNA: TGTGCCAGCAGCTTGTGGAGGGCTTACAATCAGCCCCAGCATTTT
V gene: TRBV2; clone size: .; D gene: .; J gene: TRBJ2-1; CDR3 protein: CASTLDLWRFF; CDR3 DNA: TGTGCCAGCACCCTGGACCTTTGGCGGTTCTTC
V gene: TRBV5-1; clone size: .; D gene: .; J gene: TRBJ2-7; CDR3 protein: CASSLGLFYEQYF; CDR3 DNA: TGCGCCAGCAGCTTGGGACTCTTCTACGAGCAGTACTTC
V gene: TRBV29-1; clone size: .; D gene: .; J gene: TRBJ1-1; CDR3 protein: CSVEDQADTEAFF; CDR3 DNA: TGCAGCGTTGAAGACCAGGCGGACACTGAAGCTTTCTTT
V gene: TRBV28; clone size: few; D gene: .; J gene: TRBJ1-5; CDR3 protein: CASSLGHSNQPQHF; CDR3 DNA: TGTGCCAGCAGTTTGGGCCATAGCAATCAGCCCCAGCATTTT
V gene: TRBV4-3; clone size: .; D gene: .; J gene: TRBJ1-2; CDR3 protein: CASSQYAGAPYGYTF; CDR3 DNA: TGCGCCAGCAGCCAGTACGCGGGGGCCCCCTATGGCTACACCTTC
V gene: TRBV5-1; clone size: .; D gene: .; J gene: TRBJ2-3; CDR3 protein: CASSFAGDTDTQYF; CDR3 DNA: TGCGCCAGCAGCTTTGCAGGGGACACAGATACGCAGTATTTT
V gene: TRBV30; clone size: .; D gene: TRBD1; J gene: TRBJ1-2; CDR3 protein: CACPRTGTYGYTF; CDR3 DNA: TGTGCCTGCCCGAGGACAGGTACCTATGGCTACACCTTC
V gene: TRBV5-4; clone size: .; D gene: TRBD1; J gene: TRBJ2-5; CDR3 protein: CASSLTAGQGAETQYF; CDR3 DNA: TGTGCCAGCAGCCTGACTGCGGGACAGGGGGCAGAGACCCAGTACTTC
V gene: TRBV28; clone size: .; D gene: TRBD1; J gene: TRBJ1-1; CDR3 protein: CASSPGGQGGSQAFF; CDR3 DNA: TGTGCCAGCAGTCCCGGGGGACAGGGAGGATCACAAGCTTTCTTT
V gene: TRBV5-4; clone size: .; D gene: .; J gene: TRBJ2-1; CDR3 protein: CASGSPSNEQFF; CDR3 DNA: TGTGCCAGCGGGAGTCCATCTAATGAGCAGTTCTTC
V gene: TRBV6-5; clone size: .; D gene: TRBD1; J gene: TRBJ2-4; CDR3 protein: CASSGDREAKNIQYF; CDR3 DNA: TGTGCCAGCAGTGGGGACAGGGAAGCCAAAAACATTCAGTACTTC
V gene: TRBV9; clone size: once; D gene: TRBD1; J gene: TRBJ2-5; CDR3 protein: CASATGTGVRGETQYF; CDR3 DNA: TGTGCCAGCGCCACCGGGACAGGGGTTCGCGGAGAGACCCAGTACTTC
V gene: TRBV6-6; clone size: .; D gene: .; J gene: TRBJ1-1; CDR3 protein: CASTLGGQYAFF; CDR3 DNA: TGTGCCAGCACCCTGGGGGGGCAGTACGCTTTCTTT
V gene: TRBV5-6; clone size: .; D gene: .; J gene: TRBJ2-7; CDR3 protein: CASRKGGRTYEQYF; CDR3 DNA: TGTGCCAGCAGGAAGGGGGGGCGGACCTACGAGCAGTACTTC
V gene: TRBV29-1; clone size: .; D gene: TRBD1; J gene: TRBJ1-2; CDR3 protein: CSVDGTGGDYGYTF; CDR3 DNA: TGCAGCGTCGACGGGACAGGGGGCGACTATGGCTACACCTTC
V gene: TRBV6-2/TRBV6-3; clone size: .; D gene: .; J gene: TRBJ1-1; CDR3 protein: CASTTGRGNTEAFF; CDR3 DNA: TGTGCCAGCACTACCGGAAGAGGGAACACTGAAGCTTTCTTT
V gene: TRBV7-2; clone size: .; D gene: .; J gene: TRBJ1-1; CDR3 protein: CASSLVSRDTEAFF; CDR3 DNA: TGTGCCAGCAGCTTAGTTTCGAGGGACACTGAAGCTTTCTTT
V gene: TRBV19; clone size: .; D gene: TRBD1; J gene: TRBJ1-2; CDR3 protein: CASRPGQGGGYTF; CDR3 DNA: TGTGCCAGTAGACCAGGACAGGGAGGCGGCTACACCTTC
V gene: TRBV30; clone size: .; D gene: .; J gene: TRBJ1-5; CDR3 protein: CAWSLPGAGAQHF; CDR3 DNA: TGTGCCTGGAGTCTCCCCGGGGCCGGGGCCCAGCATTTT
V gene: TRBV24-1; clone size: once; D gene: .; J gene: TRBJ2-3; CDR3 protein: CATSDGSTDTQYF; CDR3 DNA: TGTGCCACCAGTGACGGTAGCACAGATACGCAGTATTTT
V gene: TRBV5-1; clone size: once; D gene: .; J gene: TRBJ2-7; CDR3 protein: CASSLVSTGNGEQYF; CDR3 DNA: TGCGCCAGCAGCTTGGTTTCTACAGGGAACGGCGAGCAGTACTTC
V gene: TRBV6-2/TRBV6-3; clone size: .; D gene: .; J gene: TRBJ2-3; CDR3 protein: CASSGASSGGDTQYF; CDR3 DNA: TGTGCCAGCAGTGGGGCTAGCAGTGGAGGAGATACGCAGTATTTT
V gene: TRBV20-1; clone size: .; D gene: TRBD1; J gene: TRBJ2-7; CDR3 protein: CSAREEGGASEQYF; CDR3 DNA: TGCAGTGCTAGAGAGGAAGGGGGCGCGTCCGAGCAGTACTTC
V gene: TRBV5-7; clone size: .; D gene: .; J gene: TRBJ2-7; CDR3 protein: CASSLGVSLTAYEQYF; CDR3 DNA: TGTGCCAGCAGCTTGGGCGTCAGTTTGACCGCCTACGAGCAGTACTTC
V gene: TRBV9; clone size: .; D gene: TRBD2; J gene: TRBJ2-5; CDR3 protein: CASSGLAGTPRETQYF; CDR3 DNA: TGTGCCAGCAGCGGACTAGCGGGCACTCCTAGGGAGACCCAGTACTTC
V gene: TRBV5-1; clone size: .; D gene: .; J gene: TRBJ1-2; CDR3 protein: CASSLGTENYGYTF; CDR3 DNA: TGCGCCAGCAGCTTGGGAACGGAGAACTATGGCTACACCTTC
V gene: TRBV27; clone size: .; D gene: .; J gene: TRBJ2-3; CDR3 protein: CASSLKQLTDTQYF; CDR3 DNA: TGTGCCAGCAGTTTAAAGCAGCTCACAGATACGCAGTATTTT
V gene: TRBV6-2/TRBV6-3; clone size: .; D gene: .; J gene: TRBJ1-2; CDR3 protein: CASVTSRSPYGYTF; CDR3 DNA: TGTGCCAGCGTTACAAGCCGCAGCCCCTATGGCTACACCTTC
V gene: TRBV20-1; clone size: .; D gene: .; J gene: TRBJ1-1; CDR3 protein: CSASEGFMNTEAFF; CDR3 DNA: TGCAGTGCTAGTGAGGGGTTCATGAACACTGAAGCTTTCTTT
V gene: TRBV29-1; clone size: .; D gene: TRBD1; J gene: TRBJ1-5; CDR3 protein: CSVDKLCRDRGQPQHF; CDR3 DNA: TGCAGCGTTGATAAATTATGTCGTGACAGGGGTCAGCCCCAGCATTTT
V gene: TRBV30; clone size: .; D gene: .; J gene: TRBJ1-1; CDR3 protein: CAWSGGALGTEAFF; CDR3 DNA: TGTGCCTGGAGTGGGGGGGCCTTAGGCACTGAAGCTTTCTTT
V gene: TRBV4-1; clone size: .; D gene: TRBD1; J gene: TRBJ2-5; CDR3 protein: CASSLGVGTTGRETQYF; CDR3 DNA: TGCGCCAGCAGCCTAGGGGTGGGTACGACAGGGAGAGAGACCCAGTACTTC
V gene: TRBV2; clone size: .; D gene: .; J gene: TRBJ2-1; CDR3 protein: CASSSQTSYNEQFF; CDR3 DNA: TGTGCCAGCAGTAGCCAGACTTCCTACAATGAGCAGTTCTTC
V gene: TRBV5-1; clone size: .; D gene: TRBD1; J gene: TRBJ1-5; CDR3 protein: CASSLDQGAGQPQHF; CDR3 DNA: TGCGCCAGCAGCTTGGACCAGGGGGCCGGTCAGCCCCAGCATTTT
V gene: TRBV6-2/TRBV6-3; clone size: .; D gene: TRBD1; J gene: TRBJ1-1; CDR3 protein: CASSRDRGQEGTEAFF; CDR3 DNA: TGTGCCAGCAGTCGGGACAGGGGGCAGGAAGGCACTGAAGCTTTCTTT
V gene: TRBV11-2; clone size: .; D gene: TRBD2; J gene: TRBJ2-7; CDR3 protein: CASSVALAAYEQYF; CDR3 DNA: TGTGCCAGCAGCGTCGCACTAGCGGCCTACGAGCAGTACTTC
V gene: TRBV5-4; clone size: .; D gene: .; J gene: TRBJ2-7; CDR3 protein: CASSPHGSSYEQYF; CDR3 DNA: TGTGCCAGCAGCCCCCATGGCAGCTCCTACGAGCAGTACTTC
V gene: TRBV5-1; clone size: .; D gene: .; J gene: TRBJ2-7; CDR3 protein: CASSLDSEQYF; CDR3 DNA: TGCGCCAGCAGCTTGGATAGCGAGCAGTACTTC
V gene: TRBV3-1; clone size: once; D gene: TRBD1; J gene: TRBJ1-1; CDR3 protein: CASSQDVVGTGGGDTEAFF; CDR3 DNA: TGTGCCAGCAGCCAAGACGTGGTGGGGACAGGGGGTGGGGATACTGAAGCTTTCTTT
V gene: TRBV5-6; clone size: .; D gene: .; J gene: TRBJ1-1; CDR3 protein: CASSLWGDTEAFF; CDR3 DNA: TGTGCCAGCAGCCTCTGGGGTGACACTGAAGCTTTCTTT
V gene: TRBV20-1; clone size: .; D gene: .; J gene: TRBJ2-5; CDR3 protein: CSAPAPAQETQYF; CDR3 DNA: TGCAGTGCCCCCGCACCCGCACAAGAGACCCAGTACTTC
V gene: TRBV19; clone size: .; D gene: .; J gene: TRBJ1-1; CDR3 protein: CASSMASEAFF; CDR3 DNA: TGTGCCAGTAGTATGGCATCTGAAGCTTTCTTT
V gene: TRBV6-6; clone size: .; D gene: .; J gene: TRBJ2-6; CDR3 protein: CASSPPGSGANVLTF; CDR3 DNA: TGTGCCAGCAGTCCCCCGGGCTCTGGGGCCAACGTCCTGACTTTC
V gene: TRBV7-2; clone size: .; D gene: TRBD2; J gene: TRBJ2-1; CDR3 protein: CASRTSFSYNEQFF; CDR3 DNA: TGTGCCAGCAGGACTAGCTTCTCCTACAATGAGCAGTTCTTC
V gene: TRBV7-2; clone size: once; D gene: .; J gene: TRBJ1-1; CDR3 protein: CASSARGWGTEAFF; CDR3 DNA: TGTGCCAGCAGCGCCAGGGGTTGGGGCACTGAAGCTTTCTTT
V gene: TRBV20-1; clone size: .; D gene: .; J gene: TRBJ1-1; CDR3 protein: CSAPDEDTEAFF; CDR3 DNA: TGCAGTGCGCCCGATGAGGACACTGAAGCTTTCTTT
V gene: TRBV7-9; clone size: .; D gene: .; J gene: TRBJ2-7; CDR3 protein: CASSLSSPEQYF; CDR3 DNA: TGTGCCAGCAGCTTATCTTCGCCCGAGCAGTACTTC